What follows are 3 T cell receptor beta chains derived from one specimen sequenced in a study of T cell repertoires in ileal Crohn's disease. Time point of the sample: neoterminal ileum biopsy at postoperative endoscopy, about 6 months after surgery. The assay was immunoSEQ multiplex PCR, and TCRdb's table has in-frame clones only and misses some. In the table there are around 720 clones, 95% of which are singletons. Sample: ileal tissue. The receptors derive from an adult with Crohn's disease.

The chain carries TRBV7-8 and TRBJ1-2; 10 bases are a match to TRBD1. CDR3 size: 14 residues. Germline trimming cut 5 bases from V and 8 bases from J; bases unmatched to any gene: 8. From germline, CDR1 is SGHVS and CDR2 FQNEAQ. CDR3 sequence (DNA): TGTGCCAGCAGCGTAGGGAGACAGGGGGCCGGCTACACCTTC. It encodes CASSVGRQGAGYTF.

V usage is TRBV30 and J usage is TRBJ2-7; TRBD1 agrees at 7 bases. The CDR3 has 14 amino acids. The V gene's germline CDR1 is GTSNPN and CDR2 SVGIG (reference sequence). J lost 5 bases, V lost 2 bases, and 9 bases had no gene match. The CDR3: CAWSKGGADNEQYF. The CDR3 DNA reads TGTGCCTGGAGTAAAGGGGGCGCGGACAACGAGCAGTACTTC. The variable domain in full, completed from reference TRBV30 and TRBJ2-7, reads SQTIHQWPATLVQPVGSPLSLECTVEGTSNPNLYWYRQAAGRGLQLLFYSVGIGQISSEVPQNLSASRPQDRQFILSSKKLLLSDSGFYLCAWSKGGADNEQYFGPGTRLTVT.

The CDR3, as DNA: TGTGCCAGTAGCCCCGTAAGGGGGCGAGGCTACACCTTC. Protein product: CASSPVRGRGYTF. V is TRBV19 and J is TRBJ1-2; TRBD1 agrees at 7 bases. V trimming: 6 bases; J trimming: 8 bases; junction bases outside the gene matches: 9. The CDR3 has 13 residues. Germline CDR1 and CDR2: LNHDA and SQIVND (reference sequence).